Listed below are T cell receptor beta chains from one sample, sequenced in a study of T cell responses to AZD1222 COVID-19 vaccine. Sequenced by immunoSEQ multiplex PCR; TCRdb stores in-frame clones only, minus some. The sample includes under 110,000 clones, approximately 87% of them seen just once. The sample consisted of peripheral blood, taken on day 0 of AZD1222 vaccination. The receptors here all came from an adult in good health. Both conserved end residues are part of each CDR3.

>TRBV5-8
CASRQGATNEKLFF
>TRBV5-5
CASSWRGTGVNEQFF
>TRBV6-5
CASRRYSNQPQHF
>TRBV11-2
CASSFSGDTFNYGYTF
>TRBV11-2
CASSLGQGSTEAFF
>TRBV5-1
CASSSRPGTGETYEQYF
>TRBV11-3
CASSLGTSYEQYF
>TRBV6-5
CATTRGTGSQTQYF
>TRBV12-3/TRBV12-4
CASSWTGSYEQYF
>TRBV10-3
CATTSARESNYGYTF
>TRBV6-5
CASSSGGLVEKLFF
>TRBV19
CASSIGGQGWTGELFF
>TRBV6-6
CASKVLNTEAFF
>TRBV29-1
CSVVGREGRETQYF
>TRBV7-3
CASSLTNRISYNEQFF
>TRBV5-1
CASSLAWGTSGVDEQFF
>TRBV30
CAWGGQLNTEAFF
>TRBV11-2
CASTLGMNTEAFF
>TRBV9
CASSVGLGTDTQYF
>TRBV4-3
CASSQVRWETQYF
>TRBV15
CATSRDSGNYEQYF
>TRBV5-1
CASSLTSGRAFSADTQYF
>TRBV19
CASIPTGALNQPQHF
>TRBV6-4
CASSPGGGRDTGELFF
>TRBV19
CASSIEALQQGAREKLFF
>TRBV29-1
CSVESSGTGPKNIQYF
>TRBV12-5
CASGLVGGADTQYF
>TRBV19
CASSGANEKLFF
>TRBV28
CASSAGTRGNTIYF
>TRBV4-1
CASSRTFSTEAFF
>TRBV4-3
CASSQTPSGRGYNEQFF
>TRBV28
CASTGTALYGYTF
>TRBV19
CASSKGRDNHSGNTIYF
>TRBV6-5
CASNRQGSSYEQYF
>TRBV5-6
CASSWGQGSYEQYF
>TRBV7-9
CASSPIAGGSLGGELFF
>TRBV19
CASSQRRGYGYTF
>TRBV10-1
CASSGTGSITEAFF
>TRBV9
CASSVASGSFVLGEQYF
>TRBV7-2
CASSQGGGEETQYF
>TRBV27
CASHITGRLNTEAFF
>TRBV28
CASSPGGVGEKLFF
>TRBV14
CASSQVTSLGQFF